The rows below give T cell receptor beta chains drawn from one sample of a study of blood T cell repertoires in COVID-19. Method: immunoSEQ multiplex PCR; TCRdb's copy keeps in-frame clones and lacks some. The sample contains about 380,000 clones, approximately 89% of which appear only once. Sequencing was carried out using PBMCs or T cells enriched from blood (not recorded which). The receptors stem from a man in his thirties or forties who had recovered from COVID-19. The conserved cysteine and the conserved F or W are not part of the CDR3 here. Expanded clones are given a class, and other clones once, few, many or no size at all.

TRBV12-3/TRBV12-4	-	TRBJ1-2	ASSFPSNYGYT
TRBV29-1	-	TRBJ2-3	SGGSGGARDTQY
TRBV5-1	-	TRBJ2-2	ASSLSGSTGELF
TRBV6-5	-	TRBJ1-1	ASRGGTTNTEAF
TRBV4-1	-	TRBJ1-4	ASSQDSAGLRTNEKLF
TRBV19	-	TRBJ1-5	ASRLVQQSGTWGARGNQPQH
TRBV5-1	few	TRBJ1-2	ASSPRDRVAYGYT
TRBV7-6	-	TRBJ1-2	ASSFDRDGYT
TRBV2	-	TRBJ2-3	ASSDGGGAGDTQY
TRBV6-2/TRBV6-3	-	TRBJ1-6	ASSYSRESLH
TRBV28	few	TRBJ1-4	ASSWEQGKLF
TRBV11-2	-	TRBJ1-4	ASRQEATNEKLF